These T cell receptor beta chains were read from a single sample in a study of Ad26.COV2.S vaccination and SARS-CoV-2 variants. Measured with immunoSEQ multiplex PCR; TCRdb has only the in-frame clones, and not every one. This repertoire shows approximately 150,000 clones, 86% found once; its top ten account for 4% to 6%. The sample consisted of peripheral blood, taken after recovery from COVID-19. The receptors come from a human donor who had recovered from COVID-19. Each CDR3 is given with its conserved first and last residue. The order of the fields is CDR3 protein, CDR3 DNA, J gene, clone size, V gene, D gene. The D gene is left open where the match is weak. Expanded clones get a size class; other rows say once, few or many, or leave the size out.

CDR3 protein: CAWSVWTGGGYTF
CDR3 DNA: TGTGCCTGGAGTGTTTGGACAGGCGGTGGCTACACCTTC
J gene: TRBJ1-2
clone size: few
V gene: TRBV30
D gene: TRBD1

CDR3 protein: CASSDNSGANVLTF
CDR3 DNA: TGTGCCAGCAGTGACAACTCTGGGGCCAACGTCCTGACTTTC
J gene: TRBJ2-6
clone size: .
V gene: TRBV6-1
D gene: .

CDR3 protein: CASSLSHQGTNSPLHF
CDR3 DNA: TGTGCCAGCAGTCTATCCCACCAGGGCACTAATTCACCCCTCCACTTT
J gene: TRBJ1-6
clone size: .
V gene: TRBV27
D gene: .

CDR3 protein: CASKTTTRGFEAFF
CDR3 DNA: TGTGCCAGCAAGACGACCACTAGAGGGTTTGAAGCTTTCTTT
J gene: TRBJ1-1
clone size: .
V gene: TRBV28
D gene: .

CDR3 protein: CASSPLGYEQYF
CDR3 DNA: TGTGCCAGCAGCCCACTGGGGTACGAGCAGTACTTC
J gene: TRBJ2-7
clone size: .
V gene: TRBV7-2
D gene: .

CDR3 protein: CASRLYAGAEANYGYTF
CDR3 DNA: TGTGCCAGCAGACTCTACGCAGGGGCGGAGGCTAACTATGGCTACACCTTC
J gene: TRBJ1-2
clone size: once
V gene: TRBV7-2
D gene: .

CDR3 protein: CASSSRVPLTDTQYF
CDR3 DNA: TGTGCCAGCAGTTCCCGGGTTCCCCTCACAGATACGCAGTATTTT
J gene: TRBJ2-3
clone size: .
V gene: TRBV27
D gene: .

CDR3 protein: CASSYHDMGPNEKLFF
CDR3 DNA: TGTGCCAGCAGTTACCACGACATGGGCCCTAATGAAAAACTGTTTTTT
J gene: TRBJ1-4
clone size: .
V gene: TRBV6-5
D gene: .

CDR3 protein: CASRSGGLTGELFF
CDR3 DNA: TGTGCCAGCAGGTCGGGGGGCCTTACCGGGGAGCTGTTTTTT
J gene: TRBJ2-2
clone size: once
V gene: TRBV28
D gene: .

CDR3 protein: CASRRLAGGQYQETQYF
CDR3 DNA: TGTGCCAGCAGGCGACTAGCGGGGGGCCAGTACCAAGAGACCCAGTACTTC
J gene: TRBJ2-5
clone size: .
V gene: TRBV6-6
D gene: TRBD2

CDR3 protein: CASSQKSATRDRGIQYF
CDR3 DNA: TGCGCCAGCAGCCAGAAAAGCGCCACCCGGGACCGGGGCATTCAGTACTTC
J gene: TRBJ2-4
clone size: .
V gene: TRBV4-3
D gene: .

CDR3 protein: CASSGTSGKEGTQYF
CDR3 DNA: TGTGCCAGCAGTGGGACTAGCGGCAAAGAGGGGACCCAGTACTTC
J gene: TRBJ2-5
clone size: .
V gene: TRBV2
D gene: TRBD2

CDR3 protein: CASSLAGPNQETQYF
CDR3 DNA: TGTGCCAGCAGCTTGGCGGGACCCAATCAAGAGACCCAGTACTTC
J gene: TRBJ2-5
clone size: .
V gene: TRBV5-4
D gene: .

CDR3 protein: CASSLALDQYGYTF
CDR3 DNA: TGTGCCAGCAGCTTAGCCCTGGACCAGTATGGCTACACCTTC
J gene: TRBJ1-2
clone size: .
V gene: TRBV13
D gene: .

CDR3 protein: CSVDLGQGSPGELFF
CDR3 DNA: TGCAGCGTTGATCTGGGACAGGGTAGTCCCGGGGAGCTGTTTTTT
J gene: TRBJ2-2
clone size: few
V gene: TRBV29-1
D gene: TRBD1

CDR3 protein: CSATRLDRGLSNYGYTF
CDR3 DNA: TGCAGCGCAACCCGGTTGGACAGGGGGCTGAGTAACTATGGCTACACCTTC
J gene: TRBJ1-2
clone size: .
V gene: TRBV29-1
D gene: TRBD1

CDR3 protein: CAWSGVRDEQFF
CDR3 DNA: TGTGCCTGGAGTGGAGTTAGGGATGAGCAGTTCTTC
J gene: TRBJ2-1
clone size: .
V gene: TRBV30
D gene: .

CDR3 protein: CATSDNRGANVLTF
CDR3 DNA: TGTGCCACCAGTGATAATCGTGGGGCCAACGTCCTGACTTTC
J gene: TRBJ2-6
clone size: .
V gene: TRBV24-1
D gene: .

CDR3 protein: CASSYSTGGTEAFF
CDR3 DNA: TGTGCCAGCAGTTACTCGACAGGGGGCACTGAAGCTTTCTTT
J gene: TRBJ1-1
clone size: .
V gene: TRBV6-5
D gene: TRBD1

CDR3 protein: CASSLGREGVKAYEQYF
CDR3 DNA: TGTGCCAGCAGCTTAGGACGGGAAGGGGTAAAAGCCTACGAGCAGTACTTC
J gene: TRBJ2-7
clone size: .
V gene: TRBV7-9
D gene: .

CDR3 protein: CASSQGDAGRETQYF
CDR3 DNA: TGCGCCAGCAGCCAAGGAGACGCAGGGCGAGAGACCCAGTACTTC
J gene: TRBJ2-5
clone size: .
V gene: TRBV4-1
D gene: .

CDR3 protein: CASSYGDPDTQYF
CDR3 DNA: TGTGCCAGCAGTTACGGAGATCCCGATACGCAGTATTTT
J gene: TRBJ2-3
clone size: .
V gene: TRBV6-2/TRBV6-3
D gene: .

CDR3 protein: CASSPDGQEQYF
CDR3 DNA: TGTGCCAGCAGTCCAGACGGTCAAGAGCAGTACTTC
J gene: TRBJ2-7
clone size: .
V gene: TRBV12-3/TRBV12-4
D gene: .

CDR3 protein: CASSYGRGREQYF
CDR3 DNA: TGTGCCAGCAGTTACGGCAGGGGCCGCGAGCAGTACTTC
J gene: TRBJ2-7
clone size: .
V gene: TRBV6-5
D gene: .

CDR3 protein: CASSQGLGQANQPQHF
CDR3 DNA: TGTGCCAGCAGCCAAGGGTTGGGACAAGCCAATCAGCCCCAGCATTTT
J gene: TRBJ1-5
clone size: .
V gene: TRBV16
D gene: .

CDR3 protein: CASSYLAEGETQYF
CDR3 DNA: TGTGCCAGCAGTTACCTGGCCGAGGGAGAGACCCAGTACTTC
J gene: TRBJ2-5
clone size: .
V gene: TRBV6-2/TRBV6-3
D gene: .

CDR3 protein: CASSLGGWARTKTYEQYF
CDR3 DNA: TGCGCCAGCAGCTTGGGGGGCTGGGCGCGGACTAAAACCTACGAGCAGTACTTC
J gene: TRBJ2-7
clone size: few
V gene: TRBV5-1
D gene: .

CDR3 protein: CASSLVATGEETQYF
CDR3 DNA: TGTGCCAGCAGCTTAGTAGCGACGGGTGAAGAGACCCAGTACTTC
J gene: TRBJ2-5
clone size: .
V gene: TRBV7-2
D gene: .

CDR3 protein: CASSLGRDRNTEAFF
CDR3 DNA: TGTGCCAGCAGCCTGGGCAGGGATCGGAACACTGAAGCTTTCTTT
J gene: TRBJ1-1
clone size: .
V gene: TRBV5-8
D gene: .

CDR3 protein: CASSQEWGPEGDTQYF
CDR3 DNA: TGTGCCAGCAGCCAAGAGTGGGGGCCCGAGGGAGATACGCAGTATTTT
J gene: TRBJ2-3
clone size: once
V gene: TRBV3-1/TRBV3-2
D gene: .

CDR3 protein: CASSLARQSTYEQYF
CDR3 DNA: TGTGCCAGCAGCTTAGCGCGGCAGTCTACCTACGAGCAGTACTTC
J gene: TRBJ2-7
clone size: once
V gene: TRBV7-2
D gene: .

CDR3 protein: CASSFGVVRNQPQHF
CDR3 DNA: TGTGCCAGCAGTTTCGGTGTGGTCCGCAATCAGCCCCAGCATTTT
J gene: TRBJ1-5
clone size: .
V gene: TRBV28
D gene: .

CDR3 protein: CASSIYTGGSSPKAFF
CDR3 DNA: TGTGCCAGTAGTATTTACACAGGGGGCTCGTCCCCGAAAGCTTTCTTT
J gene: TRBJ1-1
clone size: .
V gene: TRBV19
D gene: TRBD1

CDR3 protein: CASSYHPSGDPDTQYF
CDR3 DNA: TGTGCCAGCAGCTACCACCCTAGCGGGGATCCAGATACGCAGTATTTT
J gene: TRBJ2-3
clone size: .
V gene: TRBV7-2
D gene: TRBD2

CDR3 protein: CASAGTISTDTQYF
CDR3 DNA: TGTGCGAGTGCTGGGACTATTAGCACAGATACGCAGTATTTT
J gene: TRBJ2-3
clone size: .
V gene: TRBV15
D gene: TRBD2